The entry below describes one T cell receptor (beta chain). This sample stems from a study of Ad26.COV2.S vaccination and SARS-CoV-2 variants. Study background: Intramuscular Ad26.COV2.S at 5x10^10 or 1x10^11 viral particles.

V was trimmed by 5 bases and J by 7 bases, leaving 17 bases between them. Germline values: CDR1 SGHVS, CDR2 FQNEAQ. This CDR3 is built from 14 residues. The method was immunoSEQ multiplex PCR; TCRdb's version includes in-frame clones alone and lacks a portion of them. This sample has roughly 400,000 clones, with around 89% found just once. Sample treatment: some 20 received Ad26.COV2.S at low or high dose, single or two shots; 5 received placebo; per-sample allocation not given. Day 63 after the first injection of vaccine or placebo was the sampling time. This person who donated was an adult of 18-55 years in Boston.

The clonotype was recovered from a person aged 18 to 65 who received the Ad26.COV2.S COVID-19 vaccine or a placebo. The gene calls are TRBV7-8 and TRBJ1-2; no clear D. The source material was peripheral blood, sampled in a trial of Ad26.COV2.S vaccine versus placebo. For the CDR3, the DNA is TGTGCCAGCAGCCCGGAAGTTTTTTTGGGTGGCTACACCTTC. Its protein is CASSPEVFLGGYTF.